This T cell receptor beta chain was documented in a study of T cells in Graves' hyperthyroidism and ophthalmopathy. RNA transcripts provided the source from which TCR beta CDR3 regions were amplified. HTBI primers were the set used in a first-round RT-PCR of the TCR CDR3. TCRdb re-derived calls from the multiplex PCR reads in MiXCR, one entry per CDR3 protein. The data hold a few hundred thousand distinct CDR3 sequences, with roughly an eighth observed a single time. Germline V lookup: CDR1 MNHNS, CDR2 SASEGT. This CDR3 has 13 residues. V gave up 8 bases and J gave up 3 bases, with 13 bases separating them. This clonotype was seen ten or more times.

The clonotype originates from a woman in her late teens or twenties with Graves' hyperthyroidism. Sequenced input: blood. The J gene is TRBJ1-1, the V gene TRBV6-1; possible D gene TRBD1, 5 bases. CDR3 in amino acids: CASGLGRDTEAFF. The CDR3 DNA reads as TGTGCCAGCGGACTGGGCAGGGACACTGAAGCTTTCTTT.